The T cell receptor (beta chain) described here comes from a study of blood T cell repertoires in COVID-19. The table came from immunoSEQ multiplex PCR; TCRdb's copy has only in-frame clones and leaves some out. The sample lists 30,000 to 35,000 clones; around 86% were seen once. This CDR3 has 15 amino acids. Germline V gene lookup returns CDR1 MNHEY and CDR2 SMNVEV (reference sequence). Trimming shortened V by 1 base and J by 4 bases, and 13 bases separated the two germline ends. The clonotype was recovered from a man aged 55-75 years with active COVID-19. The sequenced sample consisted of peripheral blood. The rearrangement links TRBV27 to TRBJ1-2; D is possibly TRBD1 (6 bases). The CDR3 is CASSLLTGGSYGYTF. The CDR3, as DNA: TGTGCCAGCAGTTTATTGACGGGGGGCTCCTATGGCTACACCTTC.